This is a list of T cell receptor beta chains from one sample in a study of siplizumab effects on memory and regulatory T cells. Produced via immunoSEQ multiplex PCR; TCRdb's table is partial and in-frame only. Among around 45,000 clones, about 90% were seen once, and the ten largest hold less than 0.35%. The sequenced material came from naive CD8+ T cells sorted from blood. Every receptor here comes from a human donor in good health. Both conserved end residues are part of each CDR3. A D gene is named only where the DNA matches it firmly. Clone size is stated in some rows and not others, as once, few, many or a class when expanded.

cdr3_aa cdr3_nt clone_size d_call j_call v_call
CASSLPGDYNEQFF TGTGCCAGTAGTCTACCTGGGGACTACAATGAGCAGTTCTTC - - TRBJ2-1 TRBV19
CASSLTGPGGYNEQFF TGTGCCAGCAGCTTAACGGGGCCAGGGGGATACAATGAGCAGTTCTTC - TRBD1 TRBJ2-1 TRBV7-3
CASSAPPGLAGARTDTQYF TGTGCCAGCAGCGCCCCCCCCGGACTAGCGGGAGCTCGCACAGATACGCAGTATTTT - TRBD2 TRBJ2-3 TRBV9
CASSEYIYGYTF TGTGCCAGCAGTGAATATATCTATGGCTACACCTTC - - TRBJ1-2 TRBV25-1
CASSSKTSAISRDTQYF TGTGCCAGCAGCTCGAAGACTAGCGCTATATCAAGGGATACGCAGTATTTT - TRBD2 TRBJ2-3 TRBV7-9
CASSLTGEAYEQYF TGTGCCAGCAGCTTAACGGGGGAGGCCTACGAGCAGTACTTC few - TRBJ2-7 TRBV7-6
CASSLDGGTSGINEQYF TGCGCCAGCAGCTTGGATGGAGGAACTAGCGGGATTAACGAGCAGTACTTC - TRBD2 TRBJ2-7 TRBV5-1
CASSLEGAYEQYF TGTGCCAGCAGCTTAGAAGGGGCCTACGAGCAGTACTTC - - TRBJ2-7 TRBV7-8
CASSLYWGQSTDTQYF TGTGCCAGCAGCTTGTATTGGGGACAGAGCACAGATACGCAGTATTTT - TRBD1 TRBJ2-3 TRBV5-4
CASSPWPGPNTGELFF TGTGCCAGCAGCCCATGGCCGGGACCGAACACCGGGGAGCTGTTTTTT - - TRBJ2-2 TRBV7-9
CASSIGAAGYTF TGTGCCAGTAGTATTGGGGCGGCTGGCTACACCTTC - - TRBJ1-2 TRBV19
CAISVLFPPGELFF TGTGCCATCAGTGTGTTATTCCCCCCTGGGGAGCTGTTTTTT - - TRBJ2-2 TRBV10-3
CASSYRTENTEAFF TGTGCCAGCAGCTACCGGACAGAGAACACTGAAGCTTTCTTT - - TRBJ1-1 TRBV7-9
CASSDPLAGDGTDTQYF TGTGCCAGCAGTGACCCACTAGCGGGGGATGGCACAGATACGCAGTATTTT - TRBD2 TRBJ2-3 TRBV2
CASSPSRDRGDNSPLHF TGCGCCAGCAGCCCGAGCCGGGACCGAGGAGATAATTCACCCCTCCACTTT - - TRBJ1-6 TRBV4-1
CASSIRGPTLFTGELFF TGTGCCAGTAGTATTCGGGGTCCCACCCTATTCACCGGGGAGCTGTTTTTT - - TRBJ2-2 TRBV19
CASSQDLPGGTEAFF TGCGCCAGCAGCCAAGATCTGCCGGGGGGCACTGAAGCTTTCTTT - - TRBJ1-1 TRBV4-1
CASSLAPGTAFF TGTGCCAGCAGCCTAGCACCAGGGACGGCTTTCTTT few - TRBJ1-1 TRBV14
CASSVGGDEQFF TGTGCCAGCTCAGTGGGGGGGGATGAGCAGTTCTTC once TRBD2 TRBJ2-1 TRBV18
CASSLGAGPYGYTF TGTGCCAGCAGCTTAGGTGCAGGCCCTTATGGCTACACCTTC few - TRBJ1-2 TRBV7-9
CAAQGSEYNEQFF TGTGCCGCCCAGGGGTCGGAGTACAATGAGCAGTTCTTC - - TRBJ2-1 TRBV6-5
CASAFLAGDHEQYF TGTGCCAGCGCCTTTCTAGCGGGAGATCACGAGCAGTACTTC - TRBD2 TRBJ2-7 TRBV27
CASSESGTASYNEQFF TGTGCTAGCAGCGAAAGCGGGACAGCATCCTACAATGAGCAGTTCTTC - - TRBJ2-1 TRBV7-7